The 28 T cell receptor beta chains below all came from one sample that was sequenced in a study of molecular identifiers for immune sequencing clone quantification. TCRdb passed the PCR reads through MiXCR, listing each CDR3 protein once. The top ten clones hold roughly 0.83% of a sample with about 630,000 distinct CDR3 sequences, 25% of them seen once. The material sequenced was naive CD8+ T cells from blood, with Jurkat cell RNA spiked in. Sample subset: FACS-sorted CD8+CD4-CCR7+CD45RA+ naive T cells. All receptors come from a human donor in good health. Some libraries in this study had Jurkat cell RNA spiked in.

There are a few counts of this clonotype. CDR3 in amino acids: CASSYSGGGAPSEQYF. As DNA, the CDR3 is TGTGCCAGCAGTTACTCGGGGGGTGGGGCCCCTAGCGAGCAGTACTTC. The chain recombines TRBV6-6 with TRBJ2-7; a weak D match, TRBD2 (6 bases). The CDR3 loop spans 16 amino acids. The V and J ends lost 0 bases and 6 bases respectively, with 18 bases between them. Per the germline V gene, CDR1 is MNHNY and CDR2 is SVGAGI (reference sequence).

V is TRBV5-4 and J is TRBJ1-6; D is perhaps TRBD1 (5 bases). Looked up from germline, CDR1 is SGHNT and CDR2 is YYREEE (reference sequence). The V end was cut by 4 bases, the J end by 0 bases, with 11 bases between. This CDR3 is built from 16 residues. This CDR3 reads CASSPDRYSYNSPLHF. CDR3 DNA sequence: TGTGCCAGCAGCCCTGACAGATACTCCTATAATTCACCCCTCCACTTT.

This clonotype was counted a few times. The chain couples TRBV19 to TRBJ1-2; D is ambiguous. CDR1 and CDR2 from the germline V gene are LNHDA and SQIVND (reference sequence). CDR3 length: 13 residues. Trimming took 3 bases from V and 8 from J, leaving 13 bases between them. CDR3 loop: CASSIPDFRGYTF. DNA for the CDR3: TGTGCCAGTAGTATCCCCGACTTCCGAGGCTACACCTTC.

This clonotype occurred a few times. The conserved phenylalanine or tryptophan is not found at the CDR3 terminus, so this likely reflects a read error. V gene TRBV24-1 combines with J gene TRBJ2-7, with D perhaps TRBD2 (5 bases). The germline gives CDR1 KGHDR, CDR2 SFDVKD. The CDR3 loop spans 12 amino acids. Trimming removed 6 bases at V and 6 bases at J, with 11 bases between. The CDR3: CATSPGMGEQYS. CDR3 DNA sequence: TGTGCCACCAGTCCCGGGATGGGCGAGCAGTACTCC.

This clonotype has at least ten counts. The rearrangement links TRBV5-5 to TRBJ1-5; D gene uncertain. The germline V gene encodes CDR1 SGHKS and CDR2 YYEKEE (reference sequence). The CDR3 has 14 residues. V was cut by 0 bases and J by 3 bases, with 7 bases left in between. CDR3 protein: CASSLGQYNQPQHF. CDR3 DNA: TGTGCCAGCAGCTTGGGTCAGTACAATCAGCCCCAGCATTTT.

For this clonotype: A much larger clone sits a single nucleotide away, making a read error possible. The CDR3 spells CASSLFGEGTGAFF. CDR3 nucleotides: TGCGCCAGCAGCTTGTTCGGCGAGGGCACTGGAGCTTTCTTT. The rearrangement uses TRBV5-1 and TRBJ1-1; D is unclear. CDR1 is SGHRS and CDR2 is YFSETQ in the germline V gene. The CDR3 has 14 amino acids.

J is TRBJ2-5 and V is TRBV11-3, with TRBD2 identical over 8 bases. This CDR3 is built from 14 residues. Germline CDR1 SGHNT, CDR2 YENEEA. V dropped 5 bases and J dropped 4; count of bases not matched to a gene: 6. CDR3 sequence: CASSAGTRPETQYF. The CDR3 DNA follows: TGTGCCAGCAGCGCCGGGACTAGACCAGAGACCCAGTACTTC.

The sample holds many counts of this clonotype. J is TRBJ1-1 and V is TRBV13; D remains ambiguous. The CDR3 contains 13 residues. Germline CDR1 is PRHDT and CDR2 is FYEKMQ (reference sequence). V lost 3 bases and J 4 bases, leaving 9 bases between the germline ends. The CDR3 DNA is TGTGCCAGCAGCTTGAGCAGCCCCACTGAAGCTTTCTTT. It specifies CASSLSSPTEAFF.

CDR3 region: CASSQDRSTLRSTDTQYF. For the CDR3, the DNA is TGTGCCAGCAGCCAAGATCGGAGTACCCTCCGCTCAACAGATACGCAGTATTTT. The chain employs TRBV3-1 and TRBJ2-3; D gene unclear. Germline V lookup: CDR1 LGHDT, CDR2 YNNKEL (reference sequence). The CDR3 is made up of 18 amino acids. V was shortened by 0 bases and J by 3 bases, with 19 bases between the two germline ends.

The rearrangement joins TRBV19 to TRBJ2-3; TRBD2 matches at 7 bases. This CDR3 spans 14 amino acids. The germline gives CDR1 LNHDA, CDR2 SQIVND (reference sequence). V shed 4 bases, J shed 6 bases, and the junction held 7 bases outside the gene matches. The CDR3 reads CASSNWGGSDTQYF. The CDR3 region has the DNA TGTGCCAGTAGTAATTGGGGGGGTTCCGATACGCAGTATTTT.

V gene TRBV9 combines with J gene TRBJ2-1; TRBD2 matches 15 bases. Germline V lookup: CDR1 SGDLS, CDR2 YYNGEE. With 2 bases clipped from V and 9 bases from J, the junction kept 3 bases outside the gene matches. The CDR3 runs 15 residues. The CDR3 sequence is CASSVGLAGGFEQFF. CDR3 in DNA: TGTGCCAGCAGCGTGGGACTAGCGGGGGGCTTTGAGCAGTTCTTC. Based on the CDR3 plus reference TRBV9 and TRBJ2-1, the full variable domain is DSGVTQTPKHLITATGQRVTLRCSPRSGDLSVYWYQQSLDQGLQFLIQYYNGEERAKGNILERFSAQQFPDLHSELNLSSLELGDSALYFCASSVGLAGGFEQFFGPGTRLTVL.

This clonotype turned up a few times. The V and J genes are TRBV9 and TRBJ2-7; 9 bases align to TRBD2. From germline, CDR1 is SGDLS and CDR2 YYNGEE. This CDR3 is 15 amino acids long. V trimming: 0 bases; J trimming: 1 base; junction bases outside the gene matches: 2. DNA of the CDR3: TGTGCCAGCAGCGTAGCTAGCGGGGCTTCCTACGAGCAGTACTTC. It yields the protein CASSVASGASYEQYF.

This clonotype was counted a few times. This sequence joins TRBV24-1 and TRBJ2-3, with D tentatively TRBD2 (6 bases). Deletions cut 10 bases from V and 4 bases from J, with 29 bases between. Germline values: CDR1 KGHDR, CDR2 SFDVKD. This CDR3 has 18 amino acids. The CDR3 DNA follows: TGTGCCACTCCGGGGGACCAACCCCGAGAGGCCCTGGCAGATACGCAGTATTTT. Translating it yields CATPGDQPREALADTQYF.

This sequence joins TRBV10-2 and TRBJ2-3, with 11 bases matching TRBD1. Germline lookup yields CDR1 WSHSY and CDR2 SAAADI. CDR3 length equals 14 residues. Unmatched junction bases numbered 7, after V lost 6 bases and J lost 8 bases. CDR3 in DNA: TGCGCCAGCAGCCCGGGACAGGGGGACGGTACGCAGTATTTT. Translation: CASSPGQGDGTQYF.

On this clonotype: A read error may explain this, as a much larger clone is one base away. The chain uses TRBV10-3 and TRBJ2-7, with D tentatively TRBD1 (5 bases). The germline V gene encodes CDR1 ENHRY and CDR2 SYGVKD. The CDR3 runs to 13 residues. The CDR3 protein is CTIDRTNRYEQYF. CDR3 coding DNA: TGTACCATCGATCGGACCAACAGGTACGAGCAGTACTTC.

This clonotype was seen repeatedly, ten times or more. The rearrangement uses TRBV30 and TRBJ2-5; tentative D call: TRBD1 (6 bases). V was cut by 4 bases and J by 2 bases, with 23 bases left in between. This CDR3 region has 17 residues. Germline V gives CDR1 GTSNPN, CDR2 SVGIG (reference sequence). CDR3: CAWNSGTPYSRQETQYF. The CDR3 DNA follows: TGTGCCTGGAACTCCGGGACACCCTACAGTCGGCAAGAGACCCAGTACTTC. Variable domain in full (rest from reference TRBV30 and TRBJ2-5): SQTIHQWPATLVQPVGSPLSLECTVEGTSNPNLYWYRQAAGRGLQLLFYSVGIGQISSEVPQNLSASRPQDRQFILSSKKLLLSDSGFYLCAWNSGTPYSRQETQYFGPGTRLLVL.

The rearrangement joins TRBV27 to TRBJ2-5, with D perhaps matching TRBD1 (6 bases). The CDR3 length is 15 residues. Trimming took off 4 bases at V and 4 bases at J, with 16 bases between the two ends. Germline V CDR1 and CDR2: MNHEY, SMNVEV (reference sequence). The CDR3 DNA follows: TGTGCCAGCAGTTGGACAGCGTCCGAAGCAGAGACCCAGTACTTC. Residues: CASSWTASEAETQYF.

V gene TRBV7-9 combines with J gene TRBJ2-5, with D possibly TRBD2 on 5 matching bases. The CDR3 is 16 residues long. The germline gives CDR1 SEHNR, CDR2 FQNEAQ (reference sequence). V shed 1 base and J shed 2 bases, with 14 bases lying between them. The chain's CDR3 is CASSLVGGLPQETQYF. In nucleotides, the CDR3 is TGTGCCAGCAGCTTAGTAGGAGGTTTGCCTCAAGAGACCCAGTACTTC.

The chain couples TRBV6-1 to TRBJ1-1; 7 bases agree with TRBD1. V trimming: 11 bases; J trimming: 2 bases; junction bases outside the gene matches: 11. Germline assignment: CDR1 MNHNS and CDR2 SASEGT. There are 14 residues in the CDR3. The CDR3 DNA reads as TGTGCCGGCCGAGGAGGGGGCAGTAACACTGAAGCTTTCTTT. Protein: CAGRGGGSNTEAFF.

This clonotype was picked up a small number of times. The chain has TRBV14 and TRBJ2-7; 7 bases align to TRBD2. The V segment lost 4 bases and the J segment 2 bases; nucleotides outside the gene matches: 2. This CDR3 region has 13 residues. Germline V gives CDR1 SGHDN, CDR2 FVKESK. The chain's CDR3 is CASSRGRAYEQYF. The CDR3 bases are TGTGCCAGCAGCCGGGGGAGGGCCTACGAGCAGTACTTC.

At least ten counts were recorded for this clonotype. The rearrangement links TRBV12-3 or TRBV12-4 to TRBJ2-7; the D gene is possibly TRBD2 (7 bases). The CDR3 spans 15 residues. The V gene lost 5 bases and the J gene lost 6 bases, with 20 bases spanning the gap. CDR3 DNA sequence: TGTGCCAGCAGTCAACAGCCGGGGGGCGGGTCCGAGCAGTACTTC. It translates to CASSQQPGGGSEQYF.

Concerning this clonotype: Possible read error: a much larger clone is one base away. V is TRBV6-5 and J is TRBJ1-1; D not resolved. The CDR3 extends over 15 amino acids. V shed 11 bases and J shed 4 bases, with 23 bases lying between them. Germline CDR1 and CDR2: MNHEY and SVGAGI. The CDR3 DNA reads TGTGCCTGCATCGATACCCTTTTCTCGGGCACTGAAGCTTTCTTT. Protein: CACIDTLFSGTEAFF.

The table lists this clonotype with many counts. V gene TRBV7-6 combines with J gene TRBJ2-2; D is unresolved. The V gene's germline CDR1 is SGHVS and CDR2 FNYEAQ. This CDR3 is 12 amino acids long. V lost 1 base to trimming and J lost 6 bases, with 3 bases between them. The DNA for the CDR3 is TGTGCCAGCAGCTTAGATCCCGGGGAGCTGTTTTTT. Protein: CASSLDPGELFF. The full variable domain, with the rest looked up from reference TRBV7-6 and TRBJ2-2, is GAGVSQSPRYKVTKRGQDVALRCDPISGHVSLYWYRQALGQGPEFLTYFNYEAQQDKSGLPNDRFSAERPEGSISTLTIQRTEQRDSAMYRCASSLDPGELFFGEGSRLTVL.

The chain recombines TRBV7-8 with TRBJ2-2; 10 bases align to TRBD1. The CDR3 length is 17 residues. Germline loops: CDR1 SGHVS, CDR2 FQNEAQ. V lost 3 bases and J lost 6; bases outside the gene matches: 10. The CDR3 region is CASSFRTGGEGPGELFF. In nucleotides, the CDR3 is TGTGCCAGCAGCTTCAGGACAGGGGGTGAGGGACCCGGGGAGCTGTTTTTT.

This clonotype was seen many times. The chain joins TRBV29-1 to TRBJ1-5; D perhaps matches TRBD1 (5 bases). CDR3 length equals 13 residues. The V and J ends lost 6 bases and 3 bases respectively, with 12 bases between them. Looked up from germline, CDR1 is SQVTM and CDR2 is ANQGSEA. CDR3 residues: CSVVDSYNQPQHF. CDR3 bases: TGCAGCGTAGTCGACAGCTACAATCAGCCCCAGCATTTT.

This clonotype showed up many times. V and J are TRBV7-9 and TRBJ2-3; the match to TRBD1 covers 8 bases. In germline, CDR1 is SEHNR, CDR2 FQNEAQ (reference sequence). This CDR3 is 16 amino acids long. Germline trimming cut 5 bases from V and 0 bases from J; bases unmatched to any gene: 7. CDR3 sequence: CASSPRTGPSTDTQYF. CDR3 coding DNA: TGTGCCAGCAGCCCACGGACAGGGCCTAGCACAGATACGCAGTATTTT.

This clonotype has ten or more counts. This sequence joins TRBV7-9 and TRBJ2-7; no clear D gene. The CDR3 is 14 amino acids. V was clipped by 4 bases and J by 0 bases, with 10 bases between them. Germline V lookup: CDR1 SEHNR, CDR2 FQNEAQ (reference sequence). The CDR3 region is CASSSQRASYEQYF. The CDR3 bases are TGTGCCAGCAGCTCCCAGAGAGCCTCCTACGAGCAGTACTTC.

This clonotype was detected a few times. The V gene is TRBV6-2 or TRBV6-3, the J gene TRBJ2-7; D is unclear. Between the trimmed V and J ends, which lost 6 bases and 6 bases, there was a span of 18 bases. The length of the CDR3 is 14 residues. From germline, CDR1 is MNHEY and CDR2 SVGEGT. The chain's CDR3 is CASSYAVPPAEQYF. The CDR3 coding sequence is TGTGCCAGCAGCTACGCCGTTCCTCCCGCCGAGCAGTACTTC.